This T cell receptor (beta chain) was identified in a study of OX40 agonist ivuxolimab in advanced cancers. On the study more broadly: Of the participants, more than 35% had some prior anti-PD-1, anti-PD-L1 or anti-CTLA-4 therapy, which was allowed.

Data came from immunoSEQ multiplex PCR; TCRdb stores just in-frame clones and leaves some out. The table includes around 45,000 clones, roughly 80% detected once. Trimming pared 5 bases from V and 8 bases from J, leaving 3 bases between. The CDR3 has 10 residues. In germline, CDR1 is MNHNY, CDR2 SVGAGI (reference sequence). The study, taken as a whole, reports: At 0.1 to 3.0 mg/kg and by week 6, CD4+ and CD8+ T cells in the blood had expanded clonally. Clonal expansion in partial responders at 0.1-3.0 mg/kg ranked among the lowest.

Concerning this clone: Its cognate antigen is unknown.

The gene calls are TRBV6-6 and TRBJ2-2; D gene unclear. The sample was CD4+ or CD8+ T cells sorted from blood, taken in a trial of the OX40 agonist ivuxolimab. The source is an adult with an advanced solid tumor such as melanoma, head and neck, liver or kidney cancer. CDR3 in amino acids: CASSGGELFF. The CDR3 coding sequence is TGTGCCAGCAGTGGAGGGGAGCTGTTTTTT.